The 20 T cell receptor beta chains in this list originate from one sample, sequenced in a study of Ad26.COV2.S vaccination and SARS-CoV-2 variants. Profiled with immunoSEQ multiplex PCR; TCRdb holds only in-frame clones, not every one. Of roughly 100,000 clones in the sample, 80% were seen once. The sample was peripheral blood, taken after recovery from COVID-19. Receptors were obtained from a human donor who had recovered from COVID-19.

This clone was seen only a few times. The V gene is TRBV5-1, the J gene TRBJ1-6, with no clear D. The CDR3 totals 13 residues. Trimming pared 3 bases from V and 7 bases from J, leaving 8 bases between. Germline V gene sequence: CDR1 SGHRS, CDR2 YFSETQ. Here the CDR3 reads CASSSDGNSPLHF. The CDR3 bases are TGCGCCAGCAGCTCCGACGGGAATTCACCCCTCCACTTT.

This sequence joins TRBV11-3 and TRBJ2-7; no firm D call. Per the germline V gene, CDR1 is SGHNT and CDR2 is YENEEA. V was cut by 5 bases and J by 0 bases, with 8 bases left in between. The length of the CDR3 is 13 residues. CDR3 in amino acids: CASSTGASYEQYF. The CDR3, as DNA: TGTGCCAGCAGCACCGGCGCCTCCTACGAGCAGTACTTC.

The sample holds one count of this clone. This chain uses TRBV7-9 with TRBJ1-6; no clear D gene. The V end was cut by 5 bases, the J end by 12 bases, with 11 bases between. The CDR3 runs to 12 residues. Per the germline V gene, CDR1 is SEHNR and CDR2 is FQNEAQ (reference sequence). The CDR3 loop reads CASSPAVGPLHF. Written as DNA, the CDR3 is TGTGCCAGCAGCCCAGCGGTAGGACCCCTCCACTTT.

Only one count was recorded for this clone. This chain joins TRBV28 and TRBJ2-7; 9 bases map to TRBD2. The CDR3 runs 15 residues. Germline CDR1 MDHEN, CDR2 SYDVKM. V gave up 4 bases and J gave up 3 bases; unmatched junction bases: 7. The CDR3: CASSSPGLALYEQYF. CDR3 nucleotide sequence: TGTGCCAGCAGTTCCCCGGGACTAGCCCTCTACGAGCAGTACTTC.

This sequence joins TRBV28 and TRBJ1-3, with D hard to call. The V and J ends lost 3 bases and 0 bases respectively, with 9 bases between them. CDR1 is MDHEN and CDR2 is SYDVKM in the germline V gene. This CDR3 has 15 amino acids. In DNA, the CDR3 is TGTGCCAGCAGTTTGGGATCAGGCTCTGGAAACACCATATATTTT. It yields the protein CASSLGSGSGNTIYF.

This chain links TRBV7-6 with TRBJ2-3, with 7 bases lining up with TRBD1. V shed 2 bases, J shed 6 bases, and the junction held 5 bases outside the gene matches. Germline lookup yields CDR1 SGHVS and CDR2 FNYEAQ. This CDR3 region has 14 residues. In nucleotides, the CDR3 is TGTGCCAGCAGCTTACTACAGGGGCGGGATACGCAGTATTTT. Protein product: CASSLLQGRDTQYF.

The chain employs TRBV27 and TRBJ2-1, with D uncertain. The CDR3 sequence is 14 residues long. Germline V gene sequence: CDR1 MNHEY, CDR2 SMNVEV (reference sequence). Deletions cut 6 bases from V and 6 bases from J, with 15 bases between. CDR3 loop: CASSLGSQVNEQFF. The CDR3 DNA follows: TGTGCCAGCAGCCTCGGGTCTCAGGTCAATGAGCAGTTCTTC.

This chain connects TRBV7-9 to TRBJ2-7, with D maybe TRBD2 (5 bases). V was shortened by 5 bases and J by 0 bases, with 14 bases between the two germline ends. The CDR3 has 15 residues. CDR1 is SEHNR and CDR2 is FQNEAQ in the germline V gene (reference sequence). The CDR3 bases are TGTGCCAGCAGCGTTCGTGAGGGCCCCTCCTACGAGCAGTACTTC. It yields the protein CASSVREGPSYEQYF. Full variable domain (missing parts from reference TRBV7-9 and TRBJ2-7): DTGVSQNPRHKITKRGQNVTFRCDPISEHNRLYWYRQTLGQGPEFLTYFQNEAQLEKSRLLSDRFSAERPKGSFSTLEIQRTEQGDSAMYLCASSVREGPSYEQYFGPGTRLTVT.

The chain couples TRBV14 to TRBJ1-1; D ambiguous. V was trimmed by 1 base and J by 4 bases, leaving 10 bases between them. This CDR3 comprises 14 residues. CDR1 and CDR2 from the germline V gene are SGHDN and FVKESK. The CDR3 is CASSQVARGTEAFF. Here the CDR3 DNA reads TGTGCCAGCAGCCAAGTCGCTCGGGGCACTGAAGCTTTCTTT.

This chain joins TRBV9 and TRBJ2-5; TRBD2 matches at 8 bases. V was pared by 0 bases and J by 2 bases, with 9 bases of the junction left unmatched. The germline V gene encodes CDR1 SGDLS and CDR2 YYNGEE. This CDR3 spans 17 amino acids. CDR3 region: CASSVAGRGVEQETQYF. The CDR3, as DNA: TGTGCCAGCAGCGTAGCGGGGCGGGGGGTCGAACAAGAGACCCAGTACTTC.

This chain joins TRBV19 and TRBJ2-7; either TRBD1 or TRBD2 may fit D (5 bases each). CDR1 and CDR2 from the germline V gene are LNHDA and SQIVND (reference sequence). V dropped 5 bases and J dropped 2 bases, with 13 bases sitting between them. This CDR3 spans 14 amino acids. DNA for the CDR3: TGTGCCAGTAGTGCCGGGACGTCTACCTACGAGCAGTACTTC. The encoded protein is CASSAGTSTYEQYF.

The V and J genes are TRBV19 and TRBJ1-1; D remains unclear. The CDR3 consists of 14 residues. The V end was cut by 5 bases, the J end by 0 bases, with 10 bases between. CDR1 LNHDA and CDR2 SQIVND come from the germline V gene (reference sequence). DNA for the CDR3: TGTGCCAGTAGTCGACGGCACATGAACACTGAAGCTTTCTTT. It codes for CASSRRHMNTEAFF.

The chain uses TRBV27 and TRBJ1-2, with D maybe TRBD1 (6 bases). Germline V gives CDR1 MNHEY, CDR2 SMNVEV (reference sequence). This CDR3 spans 17 amino acids. V was pared by 2 bases and J by 1 base, with 17 bases between. The CDR3 bases are TGTGCCAGCAGTTTAGAGGCGAGGGGGACGTTTAACTATGGCTACACCTTC. It specifies CASSLEARGTFNYGYTF.

The chain uses TRBV4-1 and TRBJ2-7; TRBD1 matches 7 bases. Germline CDR1 is MGHRA and CDR2 is YSYEKL. The CDR3 is made up of 13 amino acids. The V segment lost 4 bases and the J segment 5 bases; nucleotides outside the gene matches: 5. CDR3 amino acids: CASSLDRVNEQYF. The CDR3 DNA sequence: TGCGCCAGCAGCCTCGACAGGGTCAACGAGCAGTACTTC.

The chain carries TRBV7-2 and TRBJ2-7; D gene ambiguous. The germline gives CDR1 SGHTA, CDR2 FQGNSA. V lost 4 bases to trimming and J lost 2 bases, with 6 bases between them. CDR3 length: 12 residues. CDR3 coding DNA: TGTGCCAGCAGCTCACGAGCCTACGAGCAGTACTTC. Encoded protein: CASSSRAYEQYF.

The chain recombines TRBV3-1 (or the pseudogene TRBV3-2) with TRBJ1-1; D may be TRBD1 (5 bases). V was trimmed by 2 bases and J by 6 bases, leaving 13 bases between them. CDR1 and CDR2 from the germline V gene are LGHDT and YNNKEL (reference sequence). The CDR3 is 14 amino acids. The CDR3 DNA sequence: TGTGCCAGCAGCCAACCAGGGATTTTTTCTGAAGCTTTCTTT. It translates to CASSQPGIFSEAFF.

The genes are TRBV5-4 and TRBJ2-5; 8 bases fit TRBD1. This CDR3 comprises 15 residues. With V trimmed by 5 bases and J by 4 bases, 10 bases remained unmatched. Germline values: CDR1 SGHNT, CDR2 YYREEE (reference sequence). The CDR3 DNA reads as TGTGCCAGCAGTTTCTCAGGGGGCTCAGGAGAGACCCAGTACTTC. It codes for CASSFSGGSGETQYF.

The rearrangement links TRBV30 to TRBJ1-6; D is possibly TRBD1 (5 bases). CDR1 and CDR2 from the germline V gene are GTSNPN and SVGIG (reference sequence). Trimming removed 7 bases at V and 1 base at J, with 17 bases between. CDR3 length equals 16 residues. The DNA of the CDR3 is TGTGCCTCCCGAGGGACTGTCGGGTCCTATAATTCACCCCTCCACTTT. Encoded protein: CASRGTVGSYNSPLHF.

V gene TRBV29-1 combines with J gene TRBJ2-6, with unresolved D. The V end lost 6 bases, the J end lost 4 bases, and 7 bases lay between the germline ends. Germline V gene data show CDR1 as SQVTM and CDR2 as ANQGSEA. This CDR3 has 12 amino acids. DNA for the CDR3: TGCAGCGTGGGGTCCGGGGCCAACGTCCTGACTTTC. Its translation: CSVGSGANVLTF.

This clone was counted once. CDR3 residues: CASSSSDFNSPLHF. CDR3 coding DNA: TGTGCCAGCTCTTCCAGCGACTTTAATTCACCCCTCCACTTT. The chain employs TRBV18 and TRBJ1-6; no clear D gene. The V gene lost 6 bases and the J gene lost 6 bases, with 12 bases spanning the gap. The CDR3 loop spans 14 amino acids. CDR1 is KGHSH and CDR2 is LQKENI in the germline V gene.